This entry is about one TCR beta chain. The repertoire was sequenced with immunoSEQ multiplex PCR; TCRdb's copy has only in-frame clones and lacks some. The sample has 60,000 to 80,000 clones; around 80% are singletons. This entry belongs to a study of neoadjuvant anti-PD-1 for oral cavity cancer. Study in general: Around day 43, patients without progression received a fourth nivolumab dose before surgery.

Deletions cut 6 bases from V and 5 bases from J, with 20 bases between. Germline assignment: CDR1 SNHLY and CDR2 FYNNEI. The CDR3 runs 16 residues. The patients had HPV-negative, locally advanced oral cavity squamous cell carcinoma. The V gene is TRBV2, the J gene TRBJ1-5, with a weak D call TRBD1 (6 bases). The TCR originated in a person aged 40-85 years with oral cavity squamous cell carcinoma. Sequencing used PBMCs, obtained before nivolumab (anti-PD-1) treatment. CDR3 DNA: TGTGCCAGCAGCCCCTCCGGGTGGGGGCGCGATCAGCCCCAGCATTTT. Translating it yields CASSPSGWGRDQPQHF.